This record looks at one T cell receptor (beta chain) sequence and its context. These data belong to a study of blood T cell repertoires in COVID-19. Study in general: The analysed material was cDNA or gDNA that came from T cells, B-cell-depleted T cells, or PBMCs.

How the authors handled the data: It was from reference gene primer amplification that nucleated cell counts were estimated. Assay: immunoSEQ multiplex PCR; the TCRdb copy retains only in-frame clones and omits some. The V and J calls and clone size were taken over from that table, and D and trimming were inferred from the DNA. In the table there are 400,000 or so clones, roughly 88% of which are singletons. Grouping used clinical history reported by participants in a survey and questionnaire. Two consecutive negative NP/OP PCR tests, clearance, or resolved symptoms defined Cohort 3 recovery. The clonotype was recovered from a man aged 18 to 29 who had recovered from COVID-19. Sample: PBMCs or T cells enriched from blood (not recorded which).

The CDR3 spells CASSPWTEMNTEAFF. The CDR3 DNA reads TGTGCCAGCAGCCCATGGACAGAGATGAACACTGAAGCTTTCTTT. The chain joins TRBV5-6 to TRBJ1-1, with a weak D call TRBD1 (6 bases). This CDR3 comprises 15 residues. CDR1 SGHDT and CDR2 YYEEEE come from the germline V gene. Trimming left V 4 bases short and J 0 bases short, with 13 bases between. Using reference TRBV5-6 and TRBJ1-1 for the parts outside the CDR3, the full variable domain is DAGVTQSPTHLIKTRGQQVTLRCSPKSGHDTVSWYQQALGQGPQFIFQYYEEEERQRGNFPDRFSGHQFPNYSSELNVNALLLGDSALYLCASSPWTEMNTEAFFGQGTRLTVV.